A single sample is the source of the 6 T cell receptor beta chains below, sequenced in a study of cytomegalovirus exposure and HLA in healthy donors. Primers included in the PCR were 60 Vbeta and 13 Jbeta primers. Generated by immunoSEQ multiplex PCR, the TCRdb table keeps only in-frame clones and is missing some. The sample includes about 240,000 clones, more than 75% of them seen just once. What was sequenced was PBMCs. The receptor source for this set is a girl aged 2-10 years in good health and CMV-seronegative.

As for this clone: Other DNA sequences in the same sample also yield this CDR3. Here the CDR3 reads CASSPGSQETQYF. The CDR3 DNA sequence: TGTGCCAGCTCACCAGGGAGCCAAGAGACCCAGTACTTC. V is TRBV18 and J is TRBJ2-5; maybe TRBD2 (5 bases). V gave up 2 bases and J gave up 1 base, with 5 bases separating them. The CDR3 totals 13 residues. Germline V CDR1 and CDR2: KGHSH, LQKENI.

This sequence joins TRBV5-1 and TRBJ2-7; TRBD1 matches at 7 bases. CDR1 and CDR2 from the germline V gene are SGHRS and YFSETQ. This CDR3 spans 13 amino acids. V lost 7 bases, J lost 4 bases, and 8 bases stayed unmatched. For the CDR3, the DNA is TGCGCCAGCGGACAGGAGTTAGGTTACGAGCAGTACTTC. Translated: CASGQELGYEQYF.

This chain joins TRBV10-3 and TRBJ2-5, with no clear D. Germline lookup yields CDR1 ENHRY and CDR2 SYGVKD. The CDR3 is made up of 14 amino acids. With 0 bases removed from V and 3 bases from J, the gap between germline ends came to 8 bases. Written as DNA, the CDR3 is TGTGCCATCAGTGAGTCGAACTCCGAAGAGACCCAGTACTTC. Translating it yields CAISESNSEETQYF.

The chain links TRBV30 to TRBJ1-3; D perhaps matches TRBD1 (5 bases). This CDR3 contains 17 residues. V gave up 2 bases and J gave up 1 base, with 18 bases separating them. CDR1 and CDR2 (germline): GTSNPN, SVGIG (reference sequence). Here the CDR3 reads CAWSPRGAGISGNTIYF. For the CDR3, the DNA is TGTGCCTGGAGTCCCCGTGGGGCAGGGATTTCTGGAAACACCATATATTTT.

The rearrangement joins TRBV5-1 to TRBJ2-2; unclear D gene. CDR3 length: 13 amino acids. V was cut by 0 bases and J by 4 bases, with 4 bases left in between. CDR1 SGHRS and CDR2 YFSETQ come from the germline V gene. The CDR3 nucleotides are TGCGCCAGCAGCTTGGACAGCACCGGGGAGCTGTTTTTT. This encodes CASSLDSTGELFF.

CDR3 coding DNA: TGTGCCAGCAGTCGCCTGACAGGGGAGGTCTACGAGCAGTACTTC. Translated: CASSRLTGEVYEQYF. This chain connects TRBV27 to TRBJ2-5; 8 nucleotides align to TRBD1. The DNA end is a closer match to TRBJ2-7, so the J assignment may be wrong. The CDR3 covers 15 residues. From germline, CDR1 is MNHEY and CDR2 SMNVEV (reference sequence).